This is a list of T cell receptor beta chains from one sample in a study of T-cell reconstitution after alpha-beta-depleted transplantation in children. Using its own MiXCR run on the PCR reads, TCRdb lists one record per CDR3 protein. The table shows about 510,000 distinct CDR3 sequences, with roughly 11% occurring only once. This sample comprised PBMCs, mostly from graft donor cells, obtained 180 days after TCRalphabeta/CD19-depleted stem cell transplant. These receptors were obtained from a female patient aged 2-15 years who had a stem cell transplant for aplastic anemia, so the T cells may come from the graft donor. Each CDR3 is given with its conserved first and last residue. The D gene is left open where the match is weak.

v_gene | d_gene | CDR3aa
TRBV7-2 | TRBD1 | CASSFSSGQGATEAFF
TRBV6-1 | TRBD1 | CASSPQGAAYEQYF
TRBV7-2 | TRBD1 | CASRTTGGIGGYTF
TRBV19 | TRBD1 | CASSKIRDRINQPQHF
TRBV28 | . | CASTGLYGYTF
TRBV7-2 | . | CASSALGSNQPQHF
TRBV7-6 | . | CASSSLALAYNEQFF
TRBV7-2 | TRBD2 | CASSLVREAQYF
TRBV5-1 | . | CASSSPRESPYEQYF
TRBV12-3/TRBV12-4 | TRBD2 | CASSLKASGSTGELFF
TRBV28 | . | CASSQRPDSLGTEAFF
TRBV7-2 | . | CASSLAGALETQYF
TRBV28 | . | CASRPRRGIGTEAFF
TRBV11-3 | TRBD2 | CASSFRGRETGELFF
TRBV5-6 | TRBD2 | CASSLLGGRAAWEQYF
TRBV20-1 | . | CSARGPVKQNTGELFF
TRBV29-1 | TRBD2 | CSVDPEALAGGSGAEQFF
TRBV6-5 | TRBD1 | CASSYSNRAQGVGQFF
TRBV20-1 | TRBD2 | CSASDIHGTTSGREQFF
TRBV11-1 | . | CASSPYYLGSTEAFF
TRBV6-2/TRBV6-3 | TRBD2 | CASGGRGTGELFF
TRBV29-1 | . | CSVVPGPDEKLFF
TRBV20-1 | TRBD2 | CSARAERDHYNEQFF
TRBV7-6 | . | CASSLLVLQGQETQYF
TRBV29-1 | TRBD2 | CSVETPGLAGIYEQYF
TRBV4-1 | . | CASSQGWGPSGQPQHF
TRBV6-5 | . | CASSYDLAGDTQYF